One T cell receptor (beta chain) is described in this entry. This sample is part of a study of OX40 agonist ivuxolimab in advanced cancers. Study information: While on treatment, patients had intravenous ivuxolimab at 0.01 to 10 mg/kg every 2 weeks. Patients were 82.7% male with ages roughly 20 to 90, mean roughly 64. The dose-escalation cohort had hepatocellular carcinoma, melanoma, renal cell or head and neck cancer.

Sequenced by immunoSEQ multiplex PCR; TCRdb stores in-frame clones only, minus some. The sample shows about 73,000 clones, roughly 80% of them seen only once. Sample: CD4+ or CD8+ T cells sorted from blood, taken in a trial of the OX40 agonist ivuxolimab. The sequence derives from an adult with an advanced solid tumor such as melanoma, head and neck, liver or kidney cancer.

The CDR3 DNA is TGTGCCAGCAGCCCGCAGGGGGTTTACTCCTACGAGCAGTACTTC. This translates into CASSPQGVYSYEQYF. The chain joins TRBV6-7 to TRBJ2-7; TRBD1 matches 7 bases. TRBV6-7 is an ORF; its function is uncertain. V gave up 6 bases and J gave up 0 bases; unmatched junction bases: 8. This CDR3 region has 15 residues.